The rows below give T cell receptor beta chains drawn from one sample of a study of cytomegalovirus exposure and HLA in healthy donors. Generated by immunoSEQ multiplex PCR, the TCRdb table keeps only in-frame clones and is missing some. Altogether about 190,000 clones are present, more than 80% being singletons, with the ten largest covering roughly 2.6%. Sequenced sample: PBMCs. The receptors come from a woman aged 50 to 65 in good health and CMV-seropositive. Each CDR3 is given with its conserved first and last residue. A D gene is named only where the DNA matches it firmly. Size tells how often a clone was seen (once, few, many) or the class of an expanded clone, and some rows leave it out.

v_gene,abundance,j_gene,d_gene,CDR3nt,CDR3aa
TRBV27,.,TRBJ1-6,.,TGTGCCAGCAGTAGGGGGGGGAATAATTCACCCCTCCACTTT,CASSRGGNNSPLHF
TRBV18,.,TRBJ2-1,TRBD2,TGTGCCAGCTCACCTCCCTGGGCTAGCGGGGGGGTCTACAATGAGCAGTTCTTC,CASSPPWASGGVYNEQFF
TRBV4-1,.,TRBJ1-1,.,TGCGCCAGCAAGGCCCCTATACGGGGTGAAGCTTTCTTT,CASKAPIRGEAFF
TRBV5-4,.,TRBJ2-5,.,TGTGCCAGCAGCGAAGGCGGGACGTCCGAGACCCAGTACTTC,CASSEGGTSETQYF
TRBV13,.,TRBJ1-6,.,TGTGCCAGCAGCTTAGTCAGACTTTCACCCCTCCACTTT,CASSLVRLSPLHF
TRBV5-6,once,TRBJ1-1,.,TGTGCCAGCAGAACAGCTAACACTGAAGCTTTCTTT,CASRTANTEAFF
TRBV7-6,.,TRBJ2-1,.,TGTGCCAGCAGCTTAGCGGGGGGGCACAATGAGCAGTTCTTC,CASSLAGGHNEQFF
TRBV9,.,TRBJ2-2,TRBD1,TGTGCCAGCAGCCCCGTTTTTGGGACAGGAGTGTCCGGGGAGCTGTTTTTT,CASSPVFGTGVSGELFF
TRBV10-1,.,TRBJ2-7,.,TGCGCCAGCAGTGAGACTCCCGGGGAAAGGGAGCAGTACTTC,CASSETPGEREQYF
TRBV15,.,TRBJ2-7,.,TGTGCCACCAGCAGAGATAGCGGGACAGGGATTTACGAGCAGTACTTC,CATSRDSGTGIYEQYF
TRBV19,.,TRBJ2-2,TRBD2,TGTGCCGGGAGGCGGGGGACGAACACCGGGGAGCTGTTTTTT,CAGRRGTNTGELFF
TRBV9,.,TRBJ2-1,TRBD2,TGTGCCAGCAGCGTGGGCCTTAGCGGGTCGAGCTCCTACAATGAGCAGTTCTTC,CASSVGLSGSSSYNEQFF
TRBV6-5,.,TRBJ2-7,TRBD1,TGTGCCACCGGACAGGGGGCTTTTCGCGAGCAGTACTTC,CATGQGAFREQYF
TRBV5-1,.,TRBJ1-6,.,TGCGCCAGCAGGGAAGCAGGGGTTCATTCACCCCTCCACTTT,CASREAGVHSPLHF
TRBV4-3,.,TRBJ2-7,.,TGCGCCAGCAGCTCAGGACAGAGTCCCTACGAGCAGTACTTC,CASSSGQSPYEQYF
TRBV7-9,.,TRBJ1-1,.,TGTGCCAGCAGTATACAGCAGAACACTGAAGCTTTCTTT,CASSIQQNTEAFF
TRBV7-2,.,TRBJ2-7,TRBD2,TGTGCCAGCAGCTTCCGGAATAGCGGGGGTGTTGGAGACTACGAGCAGTACTTC,CASSFRNSGGVGDYEQYF
TRBV5-1,.,TRBJ1-1,.,TGCGCCAGCAGCTTGGGACGAGCAGGGAACACTGAAGCTTTCTTT,CASSLGRAGNTEAFF
TRBV19,.,TRBJ2-7,TRBD2,TGTGCCAGTAGTATAGGTAGCGGGGTCTACGAGCAGTACTTC,CASSIGSGVYEQYF
TRBV28,.,TRBJ1-1,TRBD1,TGTGCCAGCAGTTCGAGGGGGCTGGGGAACACTGAAGCTTTCTTT,CASSSRGLGNTEAFF
TRBV2,.,TRBJ2-2,.,TGTGCCAGCAAAGAGGATTCGAACACCGGGGAGCTGTTTTTT,CASKEDSNTGELFF
TRBV5-1,.,TRBJ2-3,TRBD2,TGCGCCAGCAGCTTGCTAGCGGGGGAGAGCACAGATACGCAGTATTTT,CASSLLAGESTDTQYF
TRBV27,.,TRBJ1-2,.,TGTGCCAGCAGTTTGGGAGAGGGCCTCTGGGATGGCTACACCTTC,CASSLGEGLWDGYTF
TRBV7-9,.,TRBJ2-3,.,TGTGCCAGCAGCTCTCTTTGGGGGGGGCCCACAGATACGCAGTATTTT,CASSSLWGGPTDTQYF
TRBV27,.,TRBJ1-2,TRBD1,TGTGCCAGCAGTTCCTCCGGGACAGCTGGCTATGGCTACACCTTC,CASSSSGTAGYGYTF
TRBV10-3,.,TRBJ2-7,.,TGTGCCATCAGTTCAGGTTCCTCCTACGAGCAGTACTTC,CAISSGSSYEQYF
TRBV27,.,TRBJ2-6,TRBD1,TGTGCCAGCAGTTTAGCACAGGGGGCGCTCGGGGCCAACGTCCTGACTTTC,CASSLAQGALGANVLTF
TRBV5-1,.,TRBJ2-3,.,TGCGCCAGCAGGCTGGGGGGTCGGCAGTATTTT,CASRLGGRQYF
TRBV11-3,.,TRBJ2-3,.,TGTGCCAGCAGCTTGGGACAAAGTCCGACAGATACGCAGTATTTT,CASSLGQSPTDTQYF
TRBV7-9,.,TRBJ2-1,TRBD1,TGTGCCAGCAGCCCGAGGGACAGGGGAACCTACAATGAGCAGTTCTTC,CASSPRDRGTYNEQFF
TRBV5-5,.,TRBJ2-2,TRBD1,TGTGCCAGCAGCAACCGGGACAGGGGTAACACCGGGGAGCTGTTTTTT,CASSNRDRGNTGELFF
TRBV7-3,once,TRBJ1-1,TRBD1,TGTGCCAGCAGCGGGACAGGGGGCAGTACTGAAGCTTTCTTT,CASSGTGGSTEAFF
TRBV2,.,TRBJ2-7,.,TGTGCCAGCAGTGATTTGGGCCCCTCCTACGAGCAGTACTTC,CASSDLGPSYEQYF
TRBV30,.,TRBJ2-7,TRBD1,TGTGCCTGGAGGGACAGGGCGTACGAGCAGTACTTC,CAWRDRAYEQYF
TRBV9,.,TRBJ2-5,.,TGTGCCAGCAGCAGCCGGAGGAACCAAGAGACCCAGTACTTC,CASSSRRNQETQYF
TRBV7-2,.,TRBJ2-1,TRBD2,TGTGCCAGCAGCTTAGCCTATCTAGCGGGGGGGTACAATGAGCAGTTCTTC,CASSLAYLAGGYNEQFF
TRBV4-3,few,TRBJ1-2,.,TGCGCCAGCAGCCAAGAACCCTCATCCCCACTTCCTACAGCCACGTTGTCCGGCTACACCTTC,CASSQEPSSPLPTATLSGYTF
TRBV6-1,once,TRBJ2-5,TRBD2,TGTGCCAGCAGTGGGGAAGGACTAGCGGGGGAGACCCAGTACTTC,CASSGEGLAGETQYF
TRBV2,.,TRBJ2-5,.,TGTGCCAGCAGTGGACAGGCGAGAGGGGAGACCCAGTACTTC,CASSGQARGETQYF
TRBV7-2,few,TRBJ2-7,TRBD1,TGTGCCAGCAGCCCACGGGGGCAGGGGGCGAACGAGCAGTACTTC,CASSPRGQGANEQYF
TRBV11-3,.,TRBJ1-6,TRBD1,TGTGCCAGCAGCTTAGGCGGACAGGGGGCCTTTTCACCCCTCCACTTT,CASSLGGQGAFSPLHF
TRBV5-4,.,TRBJ2-3,.,TGTGCCAGCAGCTTGGGGGGGGAGGCAGATACGCAGTATTTT,CASSLGGEADTQYF
TRBV7-2,once,TRBJ2-7,TRBD1,TGTGCCAGCAGCTCGACAGGGAACCTCTGGGAGCAGTACTTC,CASSSTGNLWEQYF
TRBV7-3,.,TRBJ2-3,.,TGTGCCAGCAGCTTCCGGCGAGGAGATACGCAGTATTTT,CASSFRRGDTQYF